A single T cell receptor beta chain is shown here with its context. The antigen is undetermined. This CDR3 has 17 amino acids. Germline V gene sequence: CDR1 MDHEN, CDR2 SYDVKM. Unmatched junction bases numbered 11, after V lost 2 bases and J lost 2 bases. The data are from a study of T cell responses to AZD1222 COVID-19 vaccine. Generated by immunoSEQ multiplex PCR, the TCRdb table keeps only in-frame clones and is missing some. The table shows some 250,000 clones, with about 94% occurring only once. Study-level points and caveats: Repertoire samples came only from after the peak T cell response. There were vaccine-associated CD4 TCRs across spike, dominant at 160-218 and 743-854. Spike-specific TCR depth and breadth grew after two AZD1222 doses.

The source material was peripheral blood, sampled 28 days after the second AZD1222 dose. This sequence was found in an adult who received the AZD1222 COVID-19 vaccine. The V and J genes are TRBV28 and TRBJ2-5; TRBD2 matches 7 bases. The CDR3, as DNA: TGTGCCAGCAGTTTAGAGGGGCCTAGCGGCATTCAAGAGACCCAGTACTTC. Its protein is CASSLEGPSGIQETQYF.